This T cell receptor beta chain stems from a study of blood T cell repertoires in COVID-19. Individuals drawn from 24 US areas were roughly 18 to 95 years old. Trimming left V 2 bases short and J 3 bases short, with 11 bases between. CDR1 is SGHRS, CDR2 YFSETQ, per germline. The CDR3 is 15 amino acids. Measured with immunoSEQ multiplex PCR; TCRdb has only the in-frame clones, and not every one. There are fewer than 350,000 clones in the sample; 85% occur only once, and approximately 1.9% lies in the top ten. Specimen: PBMCs or T cells enriched from blood (not recorded which). The TCR sequence derives from a woman aged 30 to 39 who had been exposed to COVID-19. The rearrangement links TRBV5-1 to TRBJ1-4; no firm D call. CDR3 residues: CASSFVGVANEKLFF. Here the CDR3 DNA reads TGCGCCAGCAGCTTCGTCGGGGTAGCTAATGAAAAACTGTTTTTT.